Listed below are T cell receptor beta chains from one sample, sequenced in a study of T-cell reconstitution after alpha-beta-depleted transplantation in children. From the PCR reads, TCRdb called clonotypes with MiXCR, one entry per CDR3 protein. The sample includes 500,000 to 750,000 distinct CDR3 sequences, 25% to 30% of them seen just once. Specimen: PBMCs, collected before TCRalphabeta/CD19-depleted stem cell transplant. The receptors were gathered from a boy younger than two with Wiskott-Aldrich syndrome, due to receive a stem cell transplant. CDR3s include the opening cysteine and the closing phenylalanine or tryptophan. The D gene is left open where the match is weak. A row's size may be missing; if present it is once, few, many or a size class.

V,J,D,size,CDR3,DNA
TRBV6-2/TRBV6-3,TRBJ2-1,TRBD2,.,CASSFPGLAGEFF,TGTGCCAGCAGTTTCCCCGGACTAGCGGGAGAGTTCTTC
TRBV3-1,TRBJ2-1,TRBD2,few,CASSHGGASGRALEQFF,TGTGCCAGCAGCCACGGAGGAGCTAGCGGGAGGGCCCTTGAGCAGTTCTTC
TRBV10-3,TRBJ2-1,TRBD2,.,CAISEKTSGPYNEQFF,TGTGCCATCAGTGAGAAGACTAGCGGACCATACAATGAGCAGTTCTTC
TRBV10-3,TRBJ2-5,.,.,CAISAEQETQYF,TGTGCCATCAGTGCCGAGCAAGAGACCCAGTACTTC
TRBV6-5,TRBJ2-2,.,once,CASSYGMNTGELFF,TGTGCCAGCAGTTACGGGATGAACACCGGGGAGCTGTTTTTT
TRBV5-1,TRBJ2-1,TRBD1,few,CASRTKDRSYNEQFF,TGCGCCAGCAGAACAAAGGACAGGTCCTACAATGAGCAGTTCTTC
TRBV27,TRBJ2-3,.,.,CASTHRARGADTQYF,TGTGCCAGCACCCACCGGGCCAGGGGGGCAGATACGCAGTATTTT
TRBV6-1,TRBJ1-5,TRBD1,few,CASRGQGRNQPQHF,TGTGCCAGCAGAGGACAGGGACGGAATCAGCCCCAGCATTTT
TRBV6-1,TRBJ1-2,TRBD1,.,CASSQGQNRGDTF,TGTGCCAGCAGTCAGGGACAGAACCGGGGAGACACCTTC
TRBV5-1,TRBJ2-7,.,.,CASCEQYF,TGCGCCAGCTGCGAGCAGTACTTC
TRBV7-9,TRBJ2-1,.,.,CASSFAVNEQFF,TGTGCCAGCAGCTTTGCAGTCAATGAGCAGTTCTTC
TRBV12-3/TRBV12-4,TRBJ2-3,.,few,CASSLFQGTDTQYF,TGTGCCAGCAGTTTGTTCCAGGGCACAGATACGCAGTATTTT
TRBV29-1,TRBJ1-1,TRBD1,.,CSVDDRGNTEAFF,TGCAGCGTCGATGACAGGGGGAACACTGAAGCTTTCTTT
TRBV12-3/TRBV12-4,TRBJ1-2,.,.,CASSPGEDYGYTF,TGTGCCAGCAGCCCCGGGGAAGACTATGGCTACACCTTC